Included here is one TCR beta chain sequence, with context. What it binds is not known. The sample contains more than one DNA sequence encoding this CDR3. Treatment reported: 15 to 20 received Ad26.COV2.S at low or high dose, single or two shots; about five received placebo; per-sample allocation not given. Sampling was performed 63 days after the first vaccine or placebo injection. As its vector, the vaccine had Ad26, which expressed Wuhan-strain SARS-CoV-2 spike. Using immunoSEQ multiplex PCR, the repertoire was profiled, and TCRdb retains in-frame clones only, with some absent. The sample lists a few hundred thousand clones, around four fifths occurring once. The sample comes from a study of Ad26.COV2.S vaccination and SARS-CoV-2 variants. Study conclusions and caveats: There was a possibility that the TCR breadth and depth analyses underestimated total T cell responses.

The CDR3 runs 14 residues. V shed 2 bases and J 8 bases; nucleotides not matched to a gene: 4. Germline assignment: CDR1 SEHNR and CDR2 FQNEAQ (reference sequence). V usage is TRBV7-9 and J usage is TRBJ1-4, with 8 bases aligning to TRBD1. The sequence was collected from a person aged 18 to 65 who received the Ad26.COV2.S COVID-19 vaccine or a placebo. This material consisted of peripheral blood, taken in a trial of Ad26.COV2.S vaccine versus placebo. The DNA for the CDR3 is TGTGCCAGCAGCTTACAGGGGGCGAGAGAAAAACTGTTTTTT. Amino acids: CASSLQGAREKLFF.